The source of this T cell receptor (beta chain) is a study of human T cells and chemical hapten exposure. Whole blood, unfractionated, served as the material for total RNA extraction. After removal of 3 bases from V and 5 bases from J, the junction contained 4 bases not matched to a gene. CDR3 length equals 14 residues. Germline V gives CDR1 ENHRY, CDR2 SYGVKD. The library gave individual cDNA molecules unique molecular identifiers. MiXCR was run by TCRdb on the 5' RACE reads, yielding one entry per CDR3 protein. Seen here are roughly 81,000 distinct CDR3 sequences, more than 15% observed once, and the top ten hold under 7.5%. This clonotype was observed a handful of times.

This TCR was sampled from a female donor in good health. V gene TRBV10-3 combines with J gene TRBJ2-7; 10 bases are a match to TRBD2. The CDR3 DNA follows: TGTGCCATCAGTGAAGCGGGAGGGCGCGACGAGCAGTACTTC. Amino acid sequence: CAISEAGGRDEQYF.